Many counts were recorded for the clone carrying this T cell receptor (beta chain). No antigen is known for it. This specimen belongs to a study of breast tumors, draining lymph nodes, adjacent tissues. Study-wide results and caveats: Tumors had less TCR diversity than lymph nodes, more than nontumor tissue.

Samples came from axillary lymph nodes draining the breast cancer. TCRdb recomputed calls from the multiplex PCR reads with MiXCR, one row per CDR3 protein. The repertoire includes 200,000 to 300,000 distinct CDR3 sequences, around 30% of them detected once, and 0.85% to 1.3% sits in the top ten. Trimming took off 0 bases at V and 0 bases at J, with 10 bases between the two ends. CDR3 length: 17 amino acids. Germline V gives CDR1 SGHRS, CDR2 YFSETQ. Sequencing was performed on axillary lymph node tissue. The chain recombines TRBV5-1 with TRBJ2-6; D gene unclear. This sequence was found in a female donor with breast cancer. Some clones in this sample may be carry-over from other donors' samples. CDR3 in DNA: TGCGCCAGCAGCTTGGACGCCCGAAACTCTGGGGCCAACGTCCTGACTTTC. As protein: CASSLDARNSGANVLTF.